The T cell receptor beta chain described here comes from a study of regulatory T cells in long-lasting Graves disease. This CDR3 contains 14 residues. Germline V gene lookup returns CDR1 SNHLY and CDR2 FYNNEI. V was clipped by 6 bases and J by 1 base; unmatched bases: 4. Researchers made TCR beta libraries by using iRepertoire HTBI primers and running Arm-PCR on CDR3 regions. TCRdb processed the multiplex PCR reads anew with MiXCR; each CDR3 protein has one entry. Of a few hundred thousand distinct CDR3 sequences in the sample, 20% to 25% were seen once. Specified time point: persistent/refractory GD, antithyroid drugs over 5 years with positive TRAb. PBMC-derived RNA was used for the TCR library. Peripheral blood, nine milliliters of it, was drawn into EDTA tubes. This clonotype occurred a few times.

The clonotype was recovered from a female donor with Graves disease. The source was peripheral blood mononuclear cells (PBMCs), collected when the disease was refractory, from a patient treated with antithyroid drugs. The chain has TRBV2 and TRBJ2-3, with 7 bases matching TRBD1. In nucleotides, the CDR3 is TGTGCCAGCAGCGCAGACAGGGGCACAGATACGCAGTATTTT. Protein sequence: CASSADRGTDTQYF.